The 3 T cell receptor beta chains presented below share a single source sample, sequenced in a study of shared clonotypes between healthy human individuals. Clones were sequenced by immunoSEQ multiplex PCR, and TCRdb holds only the in-frame ones, with some missing. The repertoire holds 950,000 to 1,100,000 clones, with 65% to 75% as singletons. Sequencing was carried out using memory CD4+ T cells sorted from blood. Subset described: CD45RA-negative fraction. The receptors here all came from a man younger than 35 in good health.

This chain links TRBV19 with TRBJ1-2; D unresolved. Between the trimmed V and J ends, which lost 3 bases and 8 bases, there was a span of 10 bases. The CDR3 covers 12 residues. Germline CDR1 and CDR2: LNHDA and SQIVND (reference sequence). The CDR3 region is CASSILGEGYTF. The CDR3, as DNA: TGTGCCAGTAGTATCCTCGGGGAGGGCTACACCTTC.

This clone appeared once. The chain's CDR3 is CASRRQGKADTQYF. The CDR3 DNA sequence: TGTGCCAGCAGGCGACAGGGGAAGGCAGATACGCAGTATTTT. The V call is TRBV25-1, the J call TRBJ2-3; 8 bases line up with TRBD1. The V gene end was trimmed by 6 bases and the J gene end by 4 bases; junction bases not matched to a gene: 6. The CDR3 loop spans 14 amino acids. Per germline, CDR1 MGHDK and CDR2 SYGVNS.

This clone was counted between two and nine times. This chain joins TRBV4-3 and TRBJ2-1; 13 bases map to TRBD2. The CDR3 extends over 16 amino acids. The germline V gene has CDR1 LGHNA and CDR2 YSLEER. J lost 8 bases, V lost 4 bases, and 8 bases had no gene match. CDR3 loop: CASSRRLAGGDDEQFF. In DNA form, the CDR3 reads TGCGCCAGCAGCCGAAGACTAGCGGGAGGTGACGATGAGCAGTTCTTC.